This is a list of T cell receptor beta chains from one sample in a study of cytomegalovirus exposure and HLA in healthy donors. This table comes from immunoSEQ multiplex PCR, and its TCRdb copy is limited to in-frame clones, with some not included. This table holds roughly 150,000 clones, 68% found once. The source material was PBMCs. The source of these receptors is a man younger than 45 in good health and CMV-seropositive. Each CDR3 is given with its conserved first and last residue. A D gene is named only where the DNA matches it firmly. Clone size is given for some rows only: seen once, a few or many times, or a class if the clone is expanded.

j_call clone_size d_call v_call cdr3_nt cdr3_aa
TRBJ2-1 - - TRBV7-3 TGTGCCAGCAGCTTAAGTGGTTGGCAGGGGTACGGCAATGAGCAGTTCTTC CASSLSGWQGYGNEQFF
TRBJ1-2 few TRBD1 TRBV5-4 TGTGCCAGCAGAGGGGAAAGGGGGCAGGGTGGCTACACCTTC CASRGERGQGGYTF
TRBJ2-3 - - TRBV5-1 TGCGCCAGCATGCGTGGGTCGGGCGGGACCACAGATACGCAGTATTTT CASMRGSGGTTDTQYF
TRBJ2-7 few - TRBV27 TGTGCCAGCAGCGCTCCTCCTCTGTATAGTGAGTACTTC CASSAPPLYSEYF
TRBJ1-2 - - TRBV27 TGTGCCAGCAGTCGCGGGAATGAATACTATGGCTACACCTTC CASSRGNEYYGYTF
TRBJ2-7 few TRBD2 TRBV9 TGTGCCAGCAGCCGAGGGGACTACCAGTACTTC CASSRGDYQYF
TRBJ2-5 - TRBD1 TRBV5-1 TGCGCCAGCAGCTTTGGACAGGCGACACAAGAGACCCAGTACTTC CASSFGQATQETQYF
TRBJ2-5 - - TRBV11-3 TGTGCCAGCAGCCGATGGGGGCAGGGTCGAGAGACCCAGTACTTC CASSRWGQGRETQYF
TRBJ1-5 - - TRBV12-5 TGTGCTAGTGGTCCAGGGTTGAGCAATCAGCCCCAGCATTTT CASGPGLSNQPQHF
TRBJ2-7 - - TRBV28 TGTGCCAGTTTGAGTAATTCATACGAGCAGTACTTC CASLSNSYEQYF
TRBJ2-7 - TRBD1 TRBV5-1 TGCGCCAGCAGCTTAGGGACAGGGCTATACGAGCAGTACTTC CASSLGTGLYEQYF
TRBJ2-1 - - TRBV5-1 TGCGCCAGCAGCTTGGGGCTATTGGAGATCAATGAGCAGTTCTTC CASSLGLLEINEQFF
TRBJ2-3 - - TRBV5-1 TGCGCCAGCAGCTTCCTACAGGGCGAGTCAGATACGCAGTATTTT CASSFLQGESDTQYF
TRBJ1-3 - TRBD1 TRBV29-1 TGCAGCGTAGTGGGACAGGGCTACGGAGACACCATATATTTT CSVVGQGYGDTIYF
TRBJ1-1 - TRBD1 TRBV19 TGTGCCACGATCTACACAGGGGTCAGCGTGGGAGCTTTCTTT CATIYTGVSVGAFF
TRBJ2-7 few - TRBV6-1 TGTGCCAGCAGGGCGGCAGGGGCCCCCTACGAGCAGTACTTC CASRAAGAPYEQYF
TRBJ2-1 - - TRBV4-1 TGCGCCAGCAGCCAAGAATACAGTTACAATGAGCAGTTCTTC CASSQEYSYNEQFF
TRBJ1-3 - - TRBV5-1 TGCGCCAGCAGCATGAGCAGGGAAACGAGCAGAAACACCATATATTTT CASSMSRETSRNTIYF
TRBJ2-3 - - TRBV6-5 TGTGCCAGCAGTTACTCGAACGGGGGTACAGATACGCAGTATTTT CASSYSNGGTDTQYF
TRBJ1-5 few - TRBV5-1 TGCGCCAGCAGCTTCCTCGGGGATCTCGGACAGCCCCAGCATTTT CASSFLGDLGQPQHF
TRBJ1-4 few - TRBV6-1 TGTGCCAGCAGTGAAGTGAGGACAGCTAATGAAAAACTGTTTTTT CASSEVRTANEKLFF
TRBJ1-5 once TRBD1 TRBV19 TGTGCCAGTAGTACACCGGGACAGCGCAATCAGCCCCAGCATTTT CASSTPGQRNQPQHF
TRBJ2-1 - TRBD2 TRBV30 TGTGCCTGGAGTGCACCACTAGCGGGAAATAATGAGCAGTTCTTC CAWSAPLAGNNEQFF
TRBJ1-3 - TRBD1 TRBV27 TGTGCCAGCGCACAATTAGGTACTCAGGGGGCTGGAAACACCATATATTTT CASAQLGTQGAGNTIYF
TRBJ2-7 - TRBD1 TRBV5-4 TGTGCCAGCAGCTTGGAGACAGGGCTCAACGAGCAGTACTTC CASSLETGLNEQYF
TRBJ2-1 once TRBD2 TRBV6-4 TGTGCCAGCGCGCCGGGGACTAGCGGGGCCAATGAGCAGTTCTTC CASAPGTSGANEQFF
TRBJ2-3 few TRBD2 TRBV12-5 TGTGCTAGTGGCCGGGAGGTAACTAGCACAGATACGCAGTATTTT CASGREVTSTDTQYF
TRBJ2-3 - - TRBV5-4 TGTGCCAGCAGGTCCTTCCCGGGACGCGGGGCCGTGCCAGATACGCAGTATTTT CASRSFPGRGAVPDTQYF
TRBJ2-2 - TRBD2 TRBV5-1 TGCGCCAGCAGCTTAGGGACTAAGAACACCGGGGAGCTGTTTTTT CASSLGTKNTGELFF
TRBJ1-1 - - TRBV7-9 TGTTCCAGCAGCCGAAGGGCAGGGGTCATTGAGTTTGAAGCTTTCTTT CSSSRRAGVIEFEAFF
TRBJ1-5 few - TRBV21-1 TGTGCCAGCAGCACTGGGGACAGGGGCGCGGGAATCCAGCCCCAGCATTTT CASSTGDRGAGIQPQHF
TRBJ2-7 - TRBD2 TRBV27 TGTGCCAGCAGGCGAGCGGGAGGGCCAGAGTACTTC CASRRAGGPEYF
TRBJ2-7 few TRBD2 TRBV11-3 TGTGCCAGCAGTTTGACTAGCGGGAGGGCCTACGAGCAGTACTTC CASSLTSGRAYEQYF
TRBJ1-1 - - TRBV29-1 TGCAGCGTTGAAGGGTTCGGGAACACTGAAGCTTTCTTT CSVEGFGNTEAFF
TRBJ1-5 - - TRBV21-1 TGTGCCAGCAGCAAAGCCCAGTTTGCAGGGCATATAGGGGAGCCCCAGCATTTT CASSKAQFAGHIGEPQHF
TRBJ1-1 - - TRBV30 TGTGCCTGGAGTGTGGACGCACCGAGGGCTGAAGCTTTCTTT CAWSVDAPRAEAFF
TRBJ1-4 - - TRBV4-2 TGTGCCAGCAGCCAACGATCAGGGGAATTTAATGAAAAACTGTTTTTT CASSQRSGEFNEKLFF
TRBJ2-6 few - TRBV10-3 TGTGCCATCAGTGATAATATTCTGGGGGCCAACGTCCTGACTTTC CAISDNILGANVLTF
TRBJ1-5 - - TRBV12-5 TGTGCTAGTGGCTCAACAGGGCCTTATAGCAATCAGCCCCAGCATTTT CASGSTGPYSNQPQHF
TRBJ2-1 once TRBD1 TRBV6-5 TGTGCCAGCAGCTTGATCCACAGGGGTAATGAGCAGTTCTTC CASSLIHRGNEQFF
TRBJ2-5 - TRBD1 TRBV5-1 TGCGCCAGCAGCTTGGGACAGGGAATCCAAGAGACCCAGTACTTC CASSLGQGIQETQYF
TRBJ2-7 - - TRBV7-2 TGTGCCAGCAGCTTTCAGGGATTTGCCCACGAGCAGTACTTC CASSFQGFAHEQYF
TRBJ1-1 - - TRBV29-1 TGCAGCGTTCAAGTCCAGGGATTGGACACTGAAGCTTTCTTT CSVQVQGLDTEAFF
TRBJ1-4 - TRBD1 TRBV7-8 TGTGCCAGCAGCCCGACAGGGGGGAGTGAAAAACTGTTTTTT CASSPTGGSEKLFF
TRBJ1-2 - - TRBV19 TGTGCCAGTAGTACCGGCGTGGACAGAAACTATGACTACACCTTC CASSTGVDRNYDYTF
TRBJ1-2 - TRBD1 TRBV19 TGTGCCAGTAGTATCATGGGACAGTCCGGCTACACCTTC CASSIMGQSGYTF
TRBJ2-1 - - TRBV28 TGCGCCAGCAGTTTGTCCTCTATCCTCCCTGAGCAGTTCTTC CASSLSSILPEQFF
TRBJ2-7 - TRBD2 TRBV29-1 TGCAGCGTTGCGGCTAGCGGGTTTACCTACGAGCAGTACTTC CSVAASGFTYEQYF